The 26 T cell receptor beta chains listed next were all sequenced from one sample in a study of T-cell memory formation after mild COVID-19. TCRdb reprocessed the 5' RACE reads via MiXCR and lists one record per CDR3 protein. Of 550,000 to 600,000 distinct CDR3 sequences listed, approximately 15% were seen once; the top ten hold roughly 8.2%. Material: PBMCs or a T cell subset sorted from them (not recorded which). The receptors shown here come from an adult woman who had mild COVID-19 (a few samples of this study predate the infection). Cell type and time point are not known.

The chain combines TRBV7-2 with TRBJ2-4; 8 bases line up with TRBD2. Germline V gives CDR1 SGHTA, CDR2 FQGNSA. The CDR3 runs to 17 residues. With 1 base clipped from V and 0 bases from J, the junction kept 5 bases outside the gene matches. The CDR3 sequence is CASSLDASGLAKNIQYF. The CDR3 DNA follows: TGTGCCAGCAGCTTAGACGCTAGCGGGTTAGCCAAAAACATTCAGTACTTC.

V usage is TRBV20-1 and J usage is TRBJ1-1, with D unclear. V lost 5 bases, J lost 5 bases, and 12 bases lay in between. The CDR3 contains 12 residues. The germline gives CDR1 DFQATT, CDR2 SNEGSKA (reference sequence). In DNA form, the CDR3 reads TGCAGTGCTCCCCGGGGTATTACTGAAGCTTTCTTT. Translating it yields CSAPRGITEAFF.

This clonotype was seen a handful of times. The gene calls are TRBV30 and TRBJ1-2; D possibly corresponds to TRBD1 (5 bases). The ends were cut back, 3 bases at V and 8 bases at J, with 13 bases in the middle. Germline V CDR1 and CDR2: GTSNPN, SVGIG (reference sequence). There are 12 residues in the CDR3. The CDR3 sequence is CAWSLGPRGYTF. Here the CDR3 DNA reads TGTGCCTGGAGCCTGGGACCGCGGGGCTACACCTTC.

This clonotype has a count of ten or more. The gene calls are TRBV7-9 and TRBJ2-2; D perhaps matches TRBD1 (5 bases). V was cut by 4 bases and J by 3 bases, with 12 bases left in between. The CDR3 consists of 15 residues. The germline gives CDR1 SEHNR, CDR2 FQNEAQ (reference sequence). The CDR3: CASSSRQIHTGELFF. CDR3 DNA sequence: TGTGCCAGCAGCTCCCGACAGATACACACCGGGGAGCTGTTTTTT.

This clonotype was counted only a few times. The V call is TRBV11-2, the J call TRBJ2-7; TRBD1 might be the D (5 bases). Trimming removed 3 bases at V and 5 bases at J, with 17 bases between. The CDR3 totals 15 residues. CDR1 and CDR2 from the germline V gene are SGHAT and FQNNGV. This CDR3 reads CASSFPRQSRNEQYF. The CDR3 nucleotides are TGTGCCAGCAGCTTCCCGCGACAGTCGCGCAACGAGCAGTACTTC.

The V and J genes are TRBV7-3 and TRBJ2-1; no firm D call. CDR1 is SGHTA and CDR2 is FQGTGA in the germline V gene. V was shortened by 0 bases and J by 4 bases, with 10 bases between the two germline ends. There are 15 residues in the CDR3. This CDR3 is CASSLTRRMYNEQFF. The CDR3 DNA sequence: TGTGCCAGCAGCTTAACTAGGAGAATGTACAATGAGCAGTTCTTC.

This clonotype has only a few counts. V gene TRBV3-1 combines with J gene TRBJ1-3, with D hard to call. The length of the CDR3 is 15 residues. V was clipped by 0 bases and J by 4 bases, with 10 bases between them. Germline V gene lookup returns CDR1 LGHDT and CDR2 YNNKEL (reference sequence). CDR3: CASSQDSQKGNTIYF. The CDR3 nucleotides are TGTGCCAGCAGCCAAGATTCACAGAAAGGAAACACCATATATTTT.

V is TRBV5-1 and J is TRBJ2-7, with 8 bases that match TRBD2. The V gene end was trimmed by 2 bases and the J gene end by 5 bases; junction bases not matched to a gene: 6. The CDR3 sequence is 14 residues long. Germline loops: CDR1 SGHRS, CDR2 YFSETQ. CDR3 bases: TGCGCCAGCAGCTTCGCGGGGGGAGGAGACGAGCAGTACTTC. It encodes CASSFAGGGDEQYF.

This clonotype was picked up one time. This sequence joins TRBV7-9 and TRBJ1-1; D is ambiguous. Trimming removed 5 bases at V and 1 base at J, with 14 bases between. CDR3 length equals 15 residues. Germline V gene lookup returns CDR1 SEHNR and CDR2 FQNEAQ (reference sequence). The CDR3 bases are TGTGCCAGCAGCCTGAAACGGGTTACGAACACTGAAGCTTTCTTT. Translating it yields CASSLKRVTNTEAFF. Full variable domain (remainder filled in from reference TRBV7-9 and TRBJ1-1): DTGVSQNPRHKITKRGQNVTFRCDPISEHNRLYWYRQTLGQGPEFLTYFQNEAQLEKSRLLSDRFSAERPKGSFSTLEIQRTEQGDSAMYLCASSLKRVTNTEAFFGQGTRLTVV.

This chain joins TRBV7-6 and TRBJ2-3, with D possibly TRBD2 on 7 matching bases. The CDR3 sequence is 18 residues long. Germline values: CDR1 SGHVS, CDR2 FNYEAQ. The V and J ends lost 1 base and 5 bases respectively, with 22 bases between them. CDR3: CASSLVGGGGPSLDTQYF. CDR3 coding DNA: TGTGCCAGCAGCTTAGTGGGCGGCGGGGGCCCATCCCTAGATACGCAGTATTTT.

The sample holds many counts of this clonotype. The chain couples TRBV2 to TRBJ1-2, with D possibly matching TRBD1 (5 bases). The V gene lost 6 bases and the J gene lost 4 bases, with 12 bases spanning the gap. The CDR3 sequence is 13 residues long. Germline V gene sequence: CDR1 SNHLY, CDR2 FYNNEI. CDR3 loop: CASRRGETYGYTF. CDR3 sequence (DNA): TGTGCCAGCAGGAGGGGAGAGACCTATGGCTACACCTTC.

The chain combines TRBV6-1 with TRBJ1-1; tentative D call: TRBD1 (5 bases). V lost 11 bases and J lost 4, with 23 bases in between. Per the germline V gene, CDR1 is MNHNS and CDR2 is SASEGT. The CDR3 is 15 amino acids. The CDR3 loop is CAGSRDPFPGTEAFF. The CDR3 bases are TGTGCCGGATCCCGGGACCCTTTCCCGGGCACTGAAGCTTTCTTT.

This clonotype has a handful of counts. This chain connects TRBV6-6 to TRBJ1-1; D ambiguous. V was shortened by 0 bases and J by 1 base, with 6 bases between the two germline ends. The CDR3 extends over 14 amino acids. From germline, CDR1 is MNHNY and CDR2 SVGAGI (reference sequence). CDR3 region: CASSYSVPNTEAFF. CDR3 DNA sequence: TGTGCCAGCAGTTACTCGGTACCGAACACTGAAGCTTTCTTT.

The CDR3: CASSHRQAETRDLSNTGELFF. CDR3 nucleotide sequence: TGCGCCAGCAGTCACCGACAGGCCGAGACTCGCGACCTCTCGAACACCGGGGAGCTGTTTTTT. The rearrangement joins TRBV23-1 to TRBJ2-2, with D possibly TRBD1 on 6 matching bases. TRBV23-1 is reported as an ORF; its role is uncertain. The CDR3 runs 21 residues. V was clipped by 3 bases and J by 0 bases, with 26 bases between them.

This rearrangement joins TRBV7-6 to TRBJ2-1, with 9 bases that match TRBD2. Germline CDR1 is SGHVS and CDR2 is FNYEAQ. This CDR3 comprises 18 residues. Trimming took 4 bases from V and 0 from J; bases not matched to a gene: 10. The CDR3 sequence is CASSSMGLASSSYNEQFF. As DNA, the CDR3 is TGTGCCAGCAGCTCCATGGGACTAGCCTCTAGCTCCTACAATGAGCAGTTCTTC.

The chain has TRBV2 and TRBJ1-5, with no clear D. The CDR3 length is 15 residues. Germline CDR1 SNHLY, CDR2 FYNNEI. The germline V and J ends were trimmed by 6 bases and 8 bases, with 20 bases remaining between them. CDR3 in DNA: TGTGCCAGCAGCCTCGCTTGGGGTTCTAGAGAGCCCCAGCATTTT. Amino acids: CASSLAWGSREPQHF. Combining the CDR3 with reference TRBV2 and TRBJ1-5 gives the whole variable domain EPEVTQTPSHQVTQMGQEVILRCVPISNHLYFYWYRQILGQKVEFLVSFYNNEISEKSEIFDDQFSVERPDGSNFTLKIRSTKLEDSAMYFCASSLAWGSREPQHFGDGTRLSIL.

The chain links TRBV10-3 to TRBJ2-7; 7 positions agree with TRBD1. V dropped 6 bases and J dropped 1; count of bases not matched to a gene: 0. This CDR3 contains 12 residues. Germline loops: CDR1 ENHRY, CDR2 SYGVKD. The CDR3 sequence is CAIRGQSYEQYF. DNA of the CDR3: TGTGCCATCAGGGGACAGTCCTACGAGCAGTACTTC.

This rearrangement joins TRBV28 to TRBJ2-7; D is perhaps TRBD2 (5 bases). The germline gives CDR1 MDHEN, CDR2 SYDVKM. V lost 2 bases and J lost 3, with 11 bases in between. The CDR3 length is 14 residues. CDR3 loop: CASSLGGLLYEQYF. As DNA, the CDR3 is TGTGCCAGCAGTTTAGGTGGACTCCTCTACGAGCAGTACTTC. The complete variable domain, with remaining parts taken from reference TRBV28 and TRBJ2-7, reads DVKVTQSSRYLVKRTGEKVFLECVQDMDHENMFWYRQDPGLGLRLIYFSYDVKMKEKGDIPEGYSVSREKKERFSLILESASTNQTSMYLCASSLGGLLYEQYFGPGTRLTVT.

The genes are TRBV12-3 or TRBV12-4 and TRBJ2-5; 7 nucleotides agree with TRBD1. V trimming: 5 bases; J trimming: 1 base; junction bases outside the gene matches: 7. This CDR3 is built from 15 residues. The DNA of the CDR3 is TGTGCCAGCAGTAAACAGGGGCTCTCCCAAGAGACCCAGTACTTC. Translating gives CASSKQGLSQETQYF.

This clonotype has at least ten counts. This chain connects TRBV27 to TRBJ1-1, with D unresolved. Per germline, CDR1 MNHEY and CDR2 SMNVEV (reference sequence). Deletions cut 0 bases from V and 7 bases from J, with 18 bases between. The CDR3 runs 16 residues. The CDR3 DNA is TGTGCCAGCAGTTTATCCCACCGTACAGCCCGTAGTGAAGCTTTCTTT. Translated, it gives CASSLSHRTARSEAFF.

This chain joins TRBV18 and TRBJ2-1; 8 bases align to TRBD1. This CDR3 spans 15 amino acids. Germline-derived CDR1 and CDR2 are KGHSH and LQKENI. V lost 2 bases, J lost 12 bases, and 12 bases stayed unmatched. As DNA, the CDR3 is TGTGCCAGCTCACCAGGGGGGACAGGCCAACATGCGCAGTTCTTC. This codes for CASSPGGTGQHAQFF.

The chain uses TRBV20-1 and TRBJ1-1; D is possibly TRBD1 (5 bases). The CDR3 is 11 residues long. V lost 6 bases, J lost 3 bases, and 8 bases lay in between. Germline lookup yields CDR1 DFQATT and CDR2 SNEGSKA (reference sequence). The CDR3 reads CSAGGYTEAFF. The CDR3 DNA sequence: TGCAGTGCGGGGGGGTACACTGAAGCTTTCTTT.

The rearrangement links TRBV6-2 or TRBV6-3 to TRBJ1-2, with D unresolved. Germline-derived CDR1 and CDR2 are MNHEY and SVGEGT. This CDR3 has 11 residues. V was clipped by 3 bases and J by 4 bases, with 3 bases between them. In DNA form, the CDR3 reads TGTGCCAGCAGTTATGCCTATGGCTACACCTTC. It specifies CASSYAYGYTF.

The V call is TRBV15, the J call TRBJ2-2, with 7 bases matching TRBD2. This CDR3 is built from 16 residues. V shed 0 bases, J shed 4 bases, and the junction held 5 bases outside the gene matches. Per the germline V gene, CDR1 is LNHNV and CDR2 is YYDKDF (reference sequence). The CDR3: CATSRDRGVTTGELFF. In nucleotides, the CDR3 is TGTGCCACCAGCAGAGATCGGGGGGTCACCACCGGGGAGCTGTTTTTT.

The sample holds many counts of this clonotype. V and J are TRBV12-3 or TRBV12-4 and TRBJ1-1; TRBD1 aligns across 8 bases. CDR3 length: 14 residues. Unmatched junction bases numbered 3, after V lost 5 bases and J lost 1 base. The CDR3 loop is CASSRTGGNTEAFF. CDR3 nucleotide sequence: TGTGCCAGCAGTCGAACAGGGGGGAACACTGAAGCTTTCTTT.

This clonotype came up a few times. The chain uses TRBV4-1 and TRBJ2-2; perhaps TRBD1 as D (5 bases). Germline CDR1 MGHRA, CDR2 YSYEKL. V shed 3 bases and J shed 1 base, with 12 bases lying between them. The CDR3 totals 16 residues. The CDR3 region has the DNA TGCGCCAGCAGCCATCACTCCACAGGGAACACCGGGGAGCTGTTTTTT. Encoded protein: CASSHHSTGNTGELFF.